The 23 T cell receptor beta chains below were found in one sample sequenced in a study of control samples from healthy donors and cancer patients. Data came from immunoSEQ multiplex PCR; TCRdb stores just in-frame clones and leaves some out. The table lists over 150,000 clones, approximately 94% of them singletons. The sample comprised PBMCs. The receptors here all came from a man in his 60s with colorectal cancer.

The chain uses TRBV9 and TRBJ1-2; D is undetermined. The CDR3 is 14 residues long. Trimming left V 4 bases short and J 0 bases short, with 10 bases between. Germline V CDR1 and CDR2: SGDLS, YYNGEE. The CDR3 nucleotides read TGTGCCAGCAGCCCCCTGCGCTCTAACTATGGCTACACCTTC. The encoded protein is CASSPLRSNYGYTF.

V is TRBV5-1 and J is TRBJ2-5; unclear D gene. Deletions cut 4 bases from V and 1 base from J, with 11 bases between. CDR3 size: 14 residues. Germline-derived CDR1 and CDR2 are SGHRS and YFSETQ. As DNA, the CDR3 is TGCGCCAGCAGCCTTGGACGGTTCCAAGAGACCCAGTACTTC. Amino acid sequence: CASSLGRFQETQYF. Full variable domain (remainder filled in from reference TRBV5-1 and TRBJ2-5): KAGVTQTPRYLIKTRGQQVTLSCSPISGHRSVSWYQQTPGQGLQFLFEYFSETQRNKGNFPGRFSGRQFSNSRSEMNVSTLELGDSALYLCASSLGRFQETQYFGPGTRLLVL.

The chain recombines TRBV6-6 with TRBJ2-2; TRBD2 agrees at 7 bases. After removal of 2 bases from V and 5 bases from J, the junction contained 2 bases not matched to a gene. This CDR3 has 14 residues. Germline V gene sequence: CDR1 MNHNY, CDR2 SVGAGI (reference sequence). The CDR3 sequence is CASSYGGVTGELFF. CDR3 bases: TGTGCCAGCAGTTACGGGGGGGTAACCGGGGAGCTGTTTTTT.

The chain has TRBV6-2 or TRBV6-3 and TRBJ2-5; the match to TRBD2 covers 9 bases. CDR1 MNHEY and CDR2 SVGEGT come from the germline V gene. J was trimmed by 2 bases and V by 3 bases; bases with no gene match: 7. The CDR3 has 16 amino acids. The CDR3 DNA sequence: TGTGCCAGCAGTTATGGGGTAGCGGGGGCACAAGAGACCCAGTACTTC. Its translation: CASSYGVAGAQETQYF.

The V and J genes are TRBV7-9 and TRBJ1-5; 8 positions agree with TRBD1. With V trimmed by 4 bases and J by 7 bases, 6 bases remained unmatched. The V gene's germline CDR1 is SEHNR and CDR2 FQNEAQ (reference sequence). The CDR3 is 14 residues long. As DNA, the CDR3 is TGTGCCAGCAGCTCAACAGGGGGGGGACAGCCCCAGCATTTT. Translated, it gives CASSSTGGGQPQHF.

The rearrangement links TRBV28 to TRBJ2-7; no clear D gene. The CDR3 is made up of 9 amino acids. Trimming removed 9 bases from V and 4 bases from J, with 4 bases in between. Germline CDR1 reads MDHEN; CDR2 reads SYDVKM. The CDR3 coding sequence is TGTGCCAGGCCATACGAGCAGTACTTC. Amino acids: CARPYEQYF.

This chain connects TRBV19 to TRBJ2-7, with TRBD1 as a possible D gene (5 bases). V lost 7 bases, J lost 6 bases, and 22 bases lay in between. In germline, CDR1 is LNHDA, CDR2 SQIVND (reference sequence). The CDR3 consists of 15 residues. The CDR3 is CASKALGQGDAEQYF. The CDR3 coding sequence is TGTGCCAGTAAGGCCCTGGGGCAGGGTGATGCCGAGCAGTACTTC.

This clone has just one count. The chain is built from TRBV6-6 and TRBJ2-7; TRBD1 matches at 9 bases. Germline assignment: CDR1 MNHNY and CDR2 SVGAGI (reference sequence). Germline trimming cut 5 bases from V and 7 bases from J; bases unmatched to any gene: 6. This CDR3 contains 13 residues. The CDR3 bases are TGTGCCAGCAGTAAATCGACAGGGGGGGAGCAGTACTTC. It specifies CASSKSTGGEQYF.

This chain connects TRBV19 to TRBJ1-5, with D tentatively TRBD1 (6 bases). V lost 4 bases, J lost 0 bases, and 13 bases lay in between. The CDR3 is made up of 16 amino acids. The germline V gene encodes CDR1 LNHDA and CDR2 SQIVND (reference sequence). This CDR3 is CASSSTGQYSNQPQHF. The CDR3 coding sequence is TGTGCCAGTAGTAGTACCGGACAGTATAGCAATCAGCCCCAGCATTTT.

In this sample, this clone turned up once. The genes are TRBV6-5 and TRBJ1-5; 9 bases are shared with TRBD1. The ends lost 6 bases at V and 4 bases at J; junction bases unmatched: 7. Germline V gene sequence: CDR1 MNHEY, CDR2 SVGAGI. This CDR3 contains 15 residues. The DNA of the CDR3 is TGTGCCAGCAGCATCACAGGGGGCTTAAATCAGCCCCAGCATTTT. Encoded protein: CASSITGGLNQPQHF.

This clone was detected once. V usage is TRBV5-1 and J usage is TRBJ2-2; perhaps TRBD2 as D (6 bases). Trimming cost V 4 bases and J 3 bases, with 16 bases left between them. CDR1 is SGHRS and CDR2 is YFSETQ in the germline V gene. The CDR3 is 16 amino acids. The CDR3 nucleotides are TGCGCCAGCAGCCGCCGGAGGGCCCCGGACACCGGGGAGCTGTTTTTT. Its protein is CASSRRRAPDTGELFF.

Only one count was recorded for this clone. The chain joins TRBV5-1 to TRBJ2-1, with TRBD2 matching 7 bases. The CDR3 has 16 residues. V dropped 3 bases and J dropped 8; count of bases not matched to a gene: 14. Germline CDR1 is SGHRS and CDR2 is YFSETQ. CDR3 amino acids: CASSSPIGGVWDEQFF. The CDR3 bases are TGCGCCAGCAGCTCCCCGATTGGGGGGGTCTGGGATGAGCAGTTCTTC.

The rearrangement uses TRBV7-8 and TRBJ2-3; possible D gene TRBD2, 5 bases. Germline CDR1 reads SGHVS; CDR2 reads FQNEAQ. This CDR3 has 14 amino acids. V was trimmed by 1 base and J by 2 bases, leaving 7 bases between them. CDR3 protein: CASSLGRVTDTQYF. The CDR3 DNA reads TGTGCCAGCAGCTTAGGGCGGGTCACAGATACGCAGTATTTT.

This clone was found once. V and J are TRBV9 and TRBJ1-2, with D unresolved. Germline V gene sequence: CDR1 SGDLS, CDR2 YYNGEE. The CDR3 has 15 amino acids. V lost 0 bases, J lost 2 bases, and 11 bases lay in between. As DNA, the CDR3 is TGTGCCAGCAGCGTAGGGTTGCAACAAAACTATGGCTACACCTTC. Translated, it gives CASSVGLQQNYGYTF.

The sample holds one count of this clone. CDR3 DNA: TGTGCCACCAGTGTCCCTTGGACAGGGCGACGCAATCAGCCCCAGCATTTT. Protein: CATSVPWTGRRNQPQHF. This sequence joins TRBV24-1 and TRBJ1-5, with 8 nucleotides matching TRBD1. Germline V lookup: CDR1 KGHDR, CDR2 SFDVKD. The ends lost 5 bases at V and 2 bases at J; junction bases unmatched: 10. This CDR3 is 17 amino acids long.

The J gene is TRBJ1-4, the V gene TRBV19; 9 bases fit TRBD1. Germline V gives CDR1 LNHDA, CDR2 SQIVND (reference sequence). Losses at the gene ends were 7 bases for V and 8 bases for J; bases not matched to a gene: 8. The CDR3 consists of 14 residues. In DNA, the CDR3 is TGTGCCAGTACCGAACAGGGGGCGAGGGAAAAACTGTTTTTT. Translating gives CASTEQGAREKLFF.

The chain uses TRBV11-2 and TRBJ1-6, with TRBD1 as a possible D gene (5 bases). The CDR3 sequence is 15 residues long. CDR1 SGHAT and CDR2 FQNNGV come from the germline V gene. V was trimmed by 5 bases and J by 0 bases, leaving 8 bases between them. For the CDR3, the DNA is TGTGCCAGCAGCCGAGGGACCTCCTATAATTCACCCCTCCACTTT. It specifies CASSRGTSYNSPLHF. The full variable domain, rest sourced from reference TRBV11-2 and TRBJ1-6, is EAGVAQSPRYKIIEKRQSVAFWCNPISGHATLYWYQQILGQGPKLLIQFQNNGVVDDSQLPKDRFSAERLKGVDSTLKIQPAKLEDSAVYLCASSRGTSYNSPLHFGNGTRLTVT.

J is TRBJ2-7 and V is TRBV7-8, with 10 nucleotides matching TRBD1. The ends lost 5 bases at V and 5 bases at J; junction bases unmatched: 6. From germline, CDR1 is SGHVS and CDR2 FQNEAQ. The CDR3 contains 14 residues. The CDR3 DNA reads TGTGCCAGCAGCCCATCGACAGGGGGCAACGAGCAGTACTTC. Protein sequence: CASSPSTGGNEQYF.

The V and J genes are TRBV10-2 and TRBJ2-3, with no clear D. Looked up from germline, CDR1 is WSHSY and CDR2 is SAAADI. CDR3 length: 13 residues. Trimming stripped 2 bases from V and 6 bases from J, with 9 bases between. The DNA for the CDR3 is TGCGCCAGCAGTGAGGGCTGGCGGGATACGCAGTATTTT. Its translation: CASSEGWRDTQYF.

This clone was counted a single time. The CDR3 here is CASSLTFSGTTPPFYGYTF. Here the CDR3 DNA reads TGTGCCAGCAGTTTAACGTTCTCCGGGACAACACCACCTTTCTATGGCTACACCTTC. The rearrangement links TRBV27 to TRBJ1-2, with D maybe TRBD1 (6 bases). Trimming left V 2 bases short and J 4 bases short, with 26 bases between. Germline V CDR1 and CDR2: MNHEY, SMNVEV (reference sequence). This CDR3 contains 19 residues.

The chain couples TRBV6-5 to TRBJ2-2, with D unclear. V was pared by 7 bases and J by 0 bases, with 12 bases between. Germline CDR1 is MNHEY and CDR2 is SVGAGI. This CDR3 has 15 amino acids. CDR3 sequence: CASTRSPANTGELFF. CDR3 DNA: TGTGCCAGCACCAGATCACCCGCGAACACCGGGGAGCTGTTTTTT.

The rearrangement joins TRBV30 to TRBJ1-1, with a possible D match to TRBD1 (6 bases). The germline CDR1 and CDR2 sequences are GTSNPN and SVGIG (reference sequence). Trimming took off 4 bases at V and 10 bases at J, with 16 bases between the two ends. CDR3 length equals 12 residues. Written as DNA, the CDR3 is TGTGCCTGGATTGCGGGAGGGGGTCGAGCTTTCTTT. Its translation: CAWIAGGGRAFF.

The chain combines TRBV29-1 with TRBJ1-1, with D possibly TRBD1 on 5 matching bases. Germline CDR1 reads SQVTM; CDR2 reads ANQGSEA. The CDR3 sequence is 12 residues long. The V gene lost 7 bases and the J gene lost 8 bases, with 17 bases spanning the gap. The CDR3 coding sequence is TGCAGCGCCGAAGGTGACAGCGCCGAAGCTTTCTTT. This codes for CSAEGDSAEAFF.